This TCR beta chain was sequenced during a study of T cell repertoires in cytomegalovirus infection. In the study overall: CMV infection together with matching HLA type was indicated by public TCR beta signatures.

Per the germline V gene, CDR1 is MDHEN and CDR2 is SYDVKM. With V trimmed by 3 bases and J by 6 bases, 6 bases remained unmatched. There are 15 residues in the CDR3. Regarding this clonotype: Its matching antigen is unknown.

One entry per CDR3 protein results from TCRdb running MiXCR on the reads. The table includes approximately 110,000 distinct CDR3 sequences, around 28% detected once. This sample comprised CD8+ T cells from cultured PBMCs, obtained from culture after CMV antigen stimulation. The clonotype originates from a human donor in good health (CMV status not recorded). Some clones in this sample may be carry-over from other donors' samples. V gene TRBV28 combines with J gene TRBJ2-1; 9 bases agree with TRBD1. CDR3 nucleotides: TGTGCCAGCAGTTTTCCGGGACAGGGCGTCAATGAGCAGTTCTTC. Its translation: CASSFPGQGVNEQFF.